This entry lists 8 T cell receptor beta chains sequenced from one sample in a study of T cell responses to AZD1222 COVID-19 vaccine. The method was immunoSEQ multiplex PCR; TCRdb's version includes in-frame clones alone and lacks a portion of them. Among about 63,000 clones listed, approximately 83% were seen once. The sequenced sample was peripheral blood, obtained 28 days after the second AZD1222 dose. The receptors derive from an adult who received the AZD1222 COVID-19 vaccine.

V gene TRBV4-1 combines with J gene TRBJ1-2; tentative D call: TRBD1 (6 bases). The V end lost 0 bases, the J end lost 0 bases, and 8 bases lay between the germline ends. The V gene's germline CDR1 is MGHRA and CDR2 YSYEKL. The length of the CDR3 is 15 residues. This chain's CDR3 is CASSQDGTTNYGYTF. CDR3 sequence (DNA): TGCGCCAGCAGCCAAGATGGGACAACTAACTATGGCTACACCTTC.

The genes are TRBV7-9 and TRBJ1-4; D is possibly TRBD1 (5 bases). V was cut by 4 bases and J by 8 bases, with 11 bases left in between. This CDR3 is 13 amino acids long. Germline V gene lookup returns CDR1 SEHNR and CDR2 FQNEAQ (reference sequence). CDR3: CASSSREKEKLFF. In DNA form, the CDR3 reads TGTGCCAGCAGCTCCAGGGAGAAGGAAAAACTGTTTTTT.

This chain links TRBV5-1 with TRBJ2-5; the match to TRBD2 covers 7 bases. This CDR3 is 15 amino acids long. V shed 1 base and J 2 bases; nucleotides not matched to a gene: 5. Germline-derived CDR1 and CDR2 are SGHRS and YFSETQ. The CDR3 DNA reads TGCGCCAGCAGCTTGATGACAGCGGGGCAAGAGACCCAGTACTTC. This gives the protein CASSLMTAGQETQYF.

About this clone: The identical CDR3 is also encoded by other nucleotide sequences in the sample. V gene TRBV5-6 combines with J gene TRBJ1-1; no clear D. Deletions cut 2 bases from V and 3 bases from J, with 2 bases between. The CDR3 covers 11 residues. CDR1 and CDR2 (germline): SGHDT, YYEEEE. For the CDR3, the DNA is TGTGCCAGCAGCTTCTACACTGAAGCTTTCTTT. This sequence encodes CASSFYTEAFF.

This clone was seen once. The V call is TRBV4-1, the J call TRBJ1-5, with 11 bases lining up with TRBD1. Germline loops: CDR1 MGHRA, CDR2 YSYEKL. The CDR3 sequence is 16 residues long. After removal of 4 bases from V and 6 bases from J, the junction contained 8 bases not matched to a gene. In DNA form, the CDR3 reads TGCGCCAGCAGCCTATCGGGACAGGGGGATGGTCAGCCCCAGCATTTT. This gives the protein CASSLSGQGDGQPQHF.

The chain employs TRBV20-1 and TRBJ1-2, with D possibly TRBD1 on 5 matching bases. Germline loops: CDR1 DFQATT, CDR2 SNEGSKA (reference sequence). Trimming took 6 bases from V and 8 from J, leaving 10 bases between them. This CDR3 spans 10 amino acids. The CDR3 sequence: CSAQDNGYTF. The DNA of the CDR3 is TGCAGTGCCCAGGACAACGGCTACACCTTC.

The rearrangement links TRBV6-1 to TRBJ1-2; no definite D call. V was pared by 4 bases and J by 4 bases, with 19 bases between. Germline V lookup: CDR1 MNHNS, CDR2 SASEGT. The CDR3 is 16 amino acids. The DNA for the CDR3 is TGTGCCAGCAGTGCGAGCTTTGGCAGTCGGACCTATGGCTACACCTTC. This translates into CASSASFGSRTYGYTF.

About this clone itself: One end of the junction is discordant with germline, which a read error may explain. The chain combines TRBV28 with TRBJ1-4; maybe TRBD1 (6 bases). The V gene's germline CDR1 is MDHEN and CDR2 SYDVKM. This CDR3 has 13 amino acids. CDR3 loop: CASSLNREREGLF. As DNA, the CDR3 is TGTGCCAGCAGTTTGAACAGGGAAAGAGAGGGGCTTTTT.